A single sample gave rise to the 9 T cell receptor beta chains below, sequenced in a study of CD8 T cells in ankylosing spondylitis. TCRdb processed the 5' RACE reads anew with MiXCR; each CDR3 protein has one entry. The data contain 250,000 to 350,000 distinct CDR3 sequences, around 20% of them seen just once; the ten biggest clones take up about 3.5%. Material for sequencing was blood, either unsorted or a sorted T cell fraction (not recorded which). These receptors were taken from a female donor with ankylosing spondylitis or in good health (not recorded which).

The V and J genes are TRBV28 and TRBJ2-1; TRBD2 matches at 11 bases. The trim removed 10 bases at V and 5 bases at J, leaving 10 bases unmatched. The CDR3 extends over 15 amino acids. Germline V CDR1 and CDR2: MDHEN, SYDVKM. The CDR3 DNA reads as TGTGCCATCCGTATGACTAGCGGGAATGACAATGAGCAGTTCTTC. This gives the protein CAIRMTSGNDNEQFF.

The chain carries TRBV3-1 and TRBJ1-4; 7 bases fit TRBD1. The J segment lost 4 bases and the V segment lost 4 bases, leaving 6 bases of the junction unmatched. Germline CDR1 is LGHDT and CDR2 is YNNKEL (reference sequence). The CDR3 has 15 amino acids. This CDR3 is CASSLSRDSNEKLFF. Here the CDR3 DNA reads TGTGCCAGCAGCCTGAGCCGGGACAGTAATGAAAAACTGTTTTTT. Based on the CDR3 plus reference TRBV3-1 and TRBJ1-4, the full variable domain is DTAVSQTPKYLVTQMGNDKSIKCEQNLGHDTMYWYKQDSKKFLKIMFSYNNKELIINETVPNRFSPKSPDKAHLNLHINSLELGDSAVYFCASSLSRDSNEKLFFGSGTQLSVL.

The sample holds a few counts of this clonotype. V and J are TRBV28 and TRBJ1-2; no firm D call. The CDR3 length is 14 residues. Trimming took off 2 bases at V and 9 bases at J, with 16 bases between the two ends. Germline CDR1 and CDR2: MDHEN and SYDVKM. The CDR3: CASSLPTMDRRYTF. Here the CDR3 DNA reads TGTGCCAGCAGTTTACCCACTATGGACCGACGCTACACCTTC.

This clonotype appeared a single time. The V gene is TRBV15, the J gene TRBJ2-1; 11 bases map to TRBD2. This CDR3 is 16 amino acids long. The V gene's germline CDR1 is LNHNV and CDR2 YYDKDF (reference sequence). The V gene end was trimmed by 4 bases and the J gene end by 7 bases; junction bases not matched to a gene: 9. The CDR3 region is CATSIVKASGRNEQFF. CDR3 coding DNA: TGTGCCACCAGCATCGTGAAGGCTAGCGGGAGGAATGAGCAGTTCTTC.

The chain carries TRBV7-8 and TRBJ2-1, with 7 bases fitting TRBD2. This CDR3 is 15 amino acids long. Per the germline V gene, CDR1 is SGHVS and CDR2 is FQNEAQ. J was trimmed by 10 bases and V by 7 bases; bases with no gene match: 16. The CDR3 sequence: CASNRGGLGLSEQFF. In DNA, the CDR3 is TGTGCCAGCAATCGCGGGGGTTTGGGGCTTTCAGAGCAGTTCTTC. Full variable domain (remainder filled in from reference TRBV7-8 and TRBJ2-1): GAGVSQSPRYKVAKRGQDVALRCDPISGHVSLFWYQQALGQGPEFLTYFQNEAQLDKSGLPSDRFFAERPEGSVSTLKIQRTQQEDSAVYLCASNRGGLGLSEQFFGPGTRLTVL.

This clonotype was picked up a small number of times. V and J are TRBV15 and TRBJ2-1, with D perhaps assigned TRBD1 or TRBD2 (5 bases each). The germline V gene has CDR1 LNHNV and CDR2 YYDKDF (reference sequence). V was shortened by 6 bases and J by 3 bases, with 15 bases between the two germline ends. CDR3 length: 15 residues. This chain's CDR3 is CATSLASRDYNEQFF. The CDR3 nucleotides are TGTGCCACCAGTCTAGCTTCCAGGGACTACAATGAGCAGTTCTTC.

This clonotype was observed a few times. The chain employs TRBV6-2 or TRBV6-3 and TRBJ2-7, with D possibly being TRBD1 (6 bases). This CDR3 has 13 residues. V shed 7 bases and J shed 4 bases, with 14 bases lying between them. Germline loops: CDR1 MNHEY, CDR2 SVGEGT. The CDR3 DNA reads as TGTGCCAGCATTCGGGACACCGGGTACGAGCAGTACTTC. This encodes CASIRDTGYEQYF.

This clonotype was observed a handful of times. The genes are TRBV5-1 and TRBJ1-1; the D gene is possibly TRBD1 (6 bases). The CDR3 sequence is 15 residues long. V was cut by 8 bases and J by 4 bases, with 21 bases left in between. Germline lookup yields CDR1 SGHRS and CDR2 YFSETQ. The CDR3 DNA follows: TGCGCCAGAGCTGCTCCAGGGGAGCGAGGCACTGAAGCTTTCTTT. Translated, it gives CARAAPGERGTEAFF.

The rearrangement uses TRBV7-8 and TRBJ2-7; TRBD1 agrees at 9 bases. In germline, CDR1 is SGHVS, CDR2 FQNEAQ. With 4 bases clipped from V and 5 bases from J, the junction kept 21 bases outside the gene matches. This CDR3 has 19 amino acids. CDR3 protein: CASSSRGGQGMEQYHEQYF. CDR3 DNA: TGTGCCAGCAGCTCCCGCGGGGGACAGGGAATGGAACAGTACCACGAGCAGTACTTC.